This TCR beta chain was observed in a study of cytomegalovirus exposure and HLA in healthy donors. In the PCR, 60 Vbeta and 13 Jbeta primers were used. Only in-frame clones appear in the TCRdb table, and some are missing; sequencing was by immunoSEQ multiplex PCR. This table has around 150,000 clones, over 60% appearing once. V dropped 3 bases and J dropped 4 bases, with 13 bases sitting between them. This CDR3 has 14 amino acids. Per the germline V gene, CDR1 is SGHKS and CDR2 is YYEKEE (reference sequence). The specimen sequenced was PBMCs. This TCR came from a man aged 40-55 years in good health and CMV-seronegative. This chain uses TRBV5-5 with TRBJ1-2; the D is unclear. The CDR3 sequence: CASSYREGTYGYTF. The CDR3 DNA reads TGTGCCAGCAGCTACCGCGAGGGTACCTATGGCTACACCTTC.